Presented here are 2 T cell receptor beta chains from one specimen sequenced in a study of cytomegalovirus exposure and HLA in healthy donors. The PCR contained 60 Vbeta and 13 Jbeta primers. Measured with immunoSEQ multiplex PCR; TCRdb has only the in-frame clones, and not every one. The table has over 150,000 clones, approximately 75% seen once. Sequencing was done on a sample of PBMCs. These receptors were taken from a man aged 30-40 years in good health and CMV-seropositive.

This clone was observed a handful of times. The chain couples TRBV4-1 to TRBJ1-5, with D possibly matching TRBD1 (5 bases). Trimming cost V 4 bases and J 3 bases, with 13 bases left between them. CDR3 length equals 15 residues. Germline CDR1 MGHRA, CDR2 YSYEKL. CDR3: CASSPEWGDNQPQHF. CDR3 in DNA: TGCGCCAGCAGCCCCGAGTGGGGGGACAATCAGCCCCAGCATTTT.

V is TRBV5-4 and J is TRBJ1-4, with no clear D. This CDR3 contains 13 residues. Trimming left V 1 base short and J 7 bases short, with 8 bases between. Germline loops: CDR1 SGHNT, CDR2 YYREEE (reference sequence). The CDR3 DNA sequence: TGTGCCAGCAGCTTGACGGGAGGTGAAAAACTGTTTTTT. The encoded protein is CASSLTGGEKLFF.